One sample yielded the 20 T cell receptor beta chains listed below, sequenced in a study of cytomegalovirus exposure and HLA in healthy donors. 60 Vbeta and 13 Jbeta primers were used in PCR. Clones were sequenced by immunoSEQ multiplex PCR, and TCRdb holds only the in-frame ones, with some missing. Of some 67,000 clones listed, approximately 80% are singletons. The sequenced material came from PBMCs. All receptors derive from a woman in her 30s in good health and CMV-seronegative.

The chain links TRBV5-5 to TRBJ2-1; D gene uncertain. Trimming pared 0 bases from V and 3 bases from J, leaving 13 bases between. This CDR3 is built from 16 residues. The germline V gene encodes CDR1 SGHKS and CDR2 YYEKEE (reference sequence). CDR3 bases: TGTGCCAGCAGCTTGGAAGACATAAAAAACTACAATGAGCAGTTCTTC. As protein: CASSLEDIKNYNEQFF.

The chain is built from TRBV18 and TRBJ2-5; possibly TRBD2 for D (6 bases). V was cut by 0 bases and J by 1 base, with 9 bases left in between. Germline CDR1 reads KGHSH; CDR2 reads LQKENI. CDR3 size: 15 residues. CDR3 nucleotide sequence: TGTGCCAGCTCACCACCGTCGGGACTCCAAGAGACCCAGTACTTC. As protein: CASSPPSGLQETQYF.

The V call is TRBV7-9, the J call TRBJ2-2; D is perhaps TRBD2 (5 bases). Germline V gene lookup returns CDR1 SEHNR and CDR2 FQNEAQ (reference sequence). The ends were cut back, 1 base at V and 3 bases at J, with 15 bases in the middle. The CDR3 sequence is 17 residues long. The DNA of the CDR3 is TGTGCCAGCAGCTTAGTGCGCGACGGGATGGACACCGGGGAGCTGTTTTTT. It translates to CASSLVRDGMDTGELFF.

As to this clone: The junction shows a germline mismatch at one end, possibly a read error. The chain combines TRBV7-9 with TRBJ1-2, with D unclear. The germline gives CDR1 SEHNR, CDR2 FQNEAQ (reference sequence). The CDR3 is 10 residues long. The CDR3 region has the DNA TGTTCCAGCAGCCCTTTTGGCTACACCTTC. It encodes CSSSPFGYTF.

CDR3 in amino acids: CASSLVRAGNTEAFF. For the CDR3, the DNA is TGTGCCAGCAGCTTAGTCCGCGCGGGGAACACTGAAGCTTTCTTT. The rearrangement links TRBV7-9 to TRBJ1-1; D unresolved. V gave up 1 base and J gave up 1 base, with 10 bases separating them. Germline V gives CDR1 SEHNR, CDR2 FQNEAQ (reference sequence). The CDR3 is made up of 15 amino acids. Complete variable domain (other parts from reference TRBV7-9 and TRBJ1-1): DTGVSQNPRHKITKRGQNVTFRCDPISEHNRLYWYRQTLGQGPEFLTYFQNEAQLEKSRLLSDRFSAERPKGSFSTLEIQRTEQGDSAMYLCASSLVRAGNTEAFFGQGTRLTVV.

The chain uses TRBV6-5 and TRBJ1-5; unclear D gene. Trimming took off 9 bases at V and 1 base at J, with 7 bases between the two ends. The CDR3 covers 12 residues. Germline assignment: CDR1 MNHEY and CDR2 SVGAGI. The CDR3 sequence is CASRGSNQPQHF. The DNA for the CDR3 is TGTGCCAGTCGAGGAAGCAATCAGCCCCAGCATTTT.

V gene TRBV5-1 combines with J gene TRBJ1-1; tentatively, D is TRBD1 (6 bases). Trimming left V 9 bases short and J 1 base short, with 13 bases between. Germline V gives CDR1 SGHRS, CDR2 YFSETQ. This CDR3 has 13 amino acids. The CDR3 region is CATQQGENTEAFF. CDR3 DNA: TGCGCCACTCAACAGGGAGAGAACACTGAAGCTTTCTTT.

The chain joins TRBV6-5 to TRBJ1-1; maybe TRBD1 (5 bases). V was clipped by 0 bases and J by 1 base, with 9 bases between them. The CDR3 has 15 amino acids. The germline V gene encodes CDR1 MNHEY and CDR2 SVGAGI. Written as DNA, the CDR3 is TGTGCCAGCAGTTACTCGAATCAGGGGAACACTGAAGCTTTCTTT. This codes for CASSYSNQGNTEAFF.

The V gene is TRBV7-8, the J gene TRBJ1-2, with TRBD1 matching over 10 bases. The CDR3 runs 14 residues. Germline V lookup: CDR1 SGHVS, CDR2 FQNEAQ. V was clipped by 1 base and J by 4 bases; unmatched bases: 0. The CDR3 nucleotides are TGTGCCAGCAGCTTAGGGACAGGGGGCTATGGCTACACCTTC. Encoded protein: CASSLGTGGYGYTF.

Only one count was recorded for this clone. Here the CDR3 reads CASSLRLAGRDTQYF. CDR3 in DNA: TGTGCCAGCAGCTTAAGGCTAGCGGGGAGAGATACGCAGTATTTT. This rearrangement joins TRBV7-6 to TRBJ2-3; TRBD2 aligns across 9 bases. This CDR3 has 15 residues. Germline assignment: CDR1 SGHVS and CDR2 FNYEAQ. V was pared by 2 bases and J by 5 bases, with 5 bases of the junction left unmatched.

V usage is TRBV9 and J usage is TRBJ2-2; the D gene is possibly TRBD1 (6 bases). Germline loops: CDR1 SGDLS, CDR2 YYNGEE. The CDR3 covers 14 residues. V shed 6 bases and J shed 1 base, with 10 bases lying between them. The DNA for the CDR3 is TGTGCCAGCACCCCGGGACAGAACACCGGGGAGCTGTTTTTT. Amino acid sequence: CASTPGQNTGELFF.

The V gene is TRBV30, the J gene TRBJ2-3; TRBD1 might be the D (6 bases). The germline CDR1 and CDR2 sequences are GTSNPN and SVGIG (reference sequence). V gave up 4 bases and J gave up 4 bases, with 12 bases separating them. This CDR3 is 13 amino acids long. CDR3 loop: CAWMLDSPDTQYF. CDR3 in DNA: TGTGCCTGGATGTTGGACAGTCCAGATACGCAGTATTTT.

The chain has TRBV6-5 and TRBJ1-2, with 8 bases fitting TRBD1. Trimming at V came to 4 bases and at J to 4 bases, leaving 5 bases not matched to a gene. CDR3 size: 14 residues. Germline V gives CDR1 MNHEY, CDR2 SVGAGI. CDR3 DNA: TGTGCCAGCAGTTCGAAAACAGGGGGCTATGGCTACACCTTC. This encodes CASSSKTGGYGYTF.

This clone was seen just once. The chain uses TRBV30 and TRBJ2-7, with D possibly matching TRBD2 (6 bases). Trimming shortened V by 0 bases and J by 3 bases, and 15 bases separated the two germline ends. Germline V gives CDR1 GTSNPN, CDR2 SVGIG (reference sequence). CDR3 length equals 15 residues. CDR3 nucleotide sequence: TGTGCCTGGAGTGTGGGTAATAGCGGTATCTACGAGCAGTACTTC. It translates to CAWSVGNSGIYEQYF.

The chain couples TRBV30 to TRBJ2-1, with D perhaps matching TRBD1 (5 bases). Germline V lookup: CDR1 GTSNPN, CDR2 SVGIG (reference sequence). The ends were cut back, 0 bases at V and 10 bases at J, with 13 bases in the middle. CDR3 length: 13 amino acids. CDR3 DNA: TGTGCCTGGAGTGTGCCCCGAAGGGGCGAGCAGTTCTTC. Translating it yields CAWSVPRRGEQFF.

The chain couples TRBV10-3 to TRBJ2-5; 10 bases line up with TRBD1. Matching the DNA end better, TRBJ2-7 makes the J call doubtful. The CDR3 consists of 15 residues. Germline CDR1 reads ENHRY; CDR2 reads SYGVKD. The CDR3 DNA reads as TGTGCCATCAGTCCTCGGGACAGGGGTCCCTACGAGCAGTACTTC. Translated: CAISPRDRGPYEQYF.

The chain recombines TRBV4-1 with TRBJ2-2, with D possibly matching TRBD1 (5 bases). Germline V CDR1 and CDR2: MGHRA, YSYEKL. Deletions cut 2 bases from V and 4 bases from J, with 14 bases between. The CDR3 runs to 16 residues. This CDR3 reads CASSQIGDSLTGELFF. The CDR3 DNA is TGCGCCAGCAGCCAAATTGGCGACAGCCTCACCGGGGAGCTGTTTTTT.

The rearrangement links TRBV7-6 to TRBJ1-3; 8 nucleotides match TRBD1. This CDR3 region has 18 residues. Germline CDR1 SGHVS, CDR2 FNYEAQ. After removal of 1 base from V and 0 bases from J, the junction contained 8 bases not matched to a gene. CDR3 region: CASSLGTGLVGSGNTIYF. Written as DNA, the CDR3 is TGTGCCAGCAGCTTAGGGACAGGGTTGGTTGGCTCTGGAAACACCATATATTTT.

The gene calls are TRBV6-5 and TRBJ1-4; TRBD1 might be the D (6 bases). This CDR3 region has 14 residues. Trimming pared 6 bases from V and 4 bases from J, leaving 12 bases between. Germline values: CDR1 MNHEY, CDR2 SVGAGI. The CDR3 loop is CASRQGNYNEKLFF. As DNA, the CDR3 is TGTGCCAGCAGGCAGGGGAACTATAATGAAAAACTGTTTTTT.

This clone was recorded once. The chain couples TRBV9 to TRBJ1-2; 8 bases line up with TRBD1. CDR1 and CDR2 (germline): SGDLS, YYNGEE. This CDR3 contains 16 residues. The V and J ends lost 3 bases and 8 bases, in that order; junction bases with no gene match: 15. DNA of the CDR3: TGTGCCAGCAGCGCGCGGTTGGTGACAGGGGTACAGGGCTACACCTTC. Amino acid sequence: CASSARLVTGVQGYTF.